This T cell receptor beta chain was recorded in a study of cytotoxic CD8 clonotypes in ibrutinib-treated CLL. Assay: immunoSEQ multiplex PCR; the TCRdb copy retains only in-frame clones and omits some. The sample holds fewer than 90,000 clones, approximately 70% seen once. The CDR3 spans 13 residues. The ends lost 6 bases at V and 10 bases at J; junction bases unmatched: 8. Germline V gene sequence: CDR1 MNHNY, CDR2 SVGAGI (reference sequence). The chain is built from TRBV6-6 and TRBJ2-1; TRBD2 matches 8 bases. This TCR was recovered from a human donor with chronic lymphocytic leukemia. The input for sequencing was PBMCs, taken after 12 months of ibrutinib treatment. CDR3: CASRGAGEGEQFF. The CDR3 bases are TGTGCCAGCAGGGGAGCGGGGGAAGGAGAGCAGTTCTTC.